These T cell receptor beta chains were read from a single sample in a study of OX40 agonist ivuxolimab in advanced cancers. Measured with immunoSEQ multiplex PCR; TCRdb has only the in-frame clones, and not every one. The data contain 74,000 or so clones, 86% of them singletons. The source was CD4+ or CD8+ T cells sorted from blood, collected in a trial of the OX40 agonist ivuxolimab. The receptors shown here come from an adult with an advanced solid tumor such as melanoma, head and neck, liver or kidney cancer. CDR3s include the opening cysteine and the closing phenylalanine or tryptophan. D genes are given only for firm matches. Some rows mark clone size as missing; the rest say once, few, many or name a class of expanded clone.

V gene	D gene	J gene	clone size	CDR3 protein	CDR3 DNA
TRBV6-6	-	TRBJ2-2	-	CASSRTDSNTGELFF	TGTGCCAGCAGCCGGACGGACTCGAACACCGGGGAGCTGTTTTTT
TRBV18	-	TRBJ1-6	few	CASSQDPRSPLHF	TGTGCCAGCTCACAGGACCCCCGGTCACCCCTCCACTTT
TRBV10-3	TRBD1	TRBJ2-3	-	CAISRDRDTQYF	TGTGCCATCAGTCGGGACAGAGATACGCAGTATTTT
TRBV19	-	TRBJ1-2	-	CASKGDHNYGYTF	TGTGCCAGTAAGGGGGACCATAACTATGGCTACACCTTC
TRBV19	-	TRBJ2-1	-	CASSIDTRHLYNEQFF	TGTGCCAGTAGTATAGATACGCGTCACCTCTACAATGAGCAGTTCTTC
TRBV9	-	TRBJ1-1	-	CASSVESRLNTEAFF	TGTGCCAGCAGCGTTGAAAGCAGGCTGAACACTGAAGCTTTCTTT
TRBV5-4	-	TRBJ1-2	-	CASSLDLKGLYGYTF	TGTGCCAGCAGCTTGGATCTGAAGGGACTCTATGGCTACACCTTC
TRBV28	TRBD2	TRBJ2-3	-	CASSLLAGGVTDTQYF	TGTGCCAGCAGTTTATTAGCGGGAGGGGTCACAGATACGCAGTATTTT
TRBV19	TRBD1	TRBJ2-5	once	CASTPRDRGSETQYF	TGTGCCAGTACCCCTCGGGACAGGGGATCAGAGACCCAGTACTTC
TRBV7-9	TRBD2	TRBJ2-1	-	CASSLRLTGTSGNNEQFF	TGTGCCAGCAGCTTAAGGCTTACCGGGACTAGCGGAAACAATGAGCAGTTCTTC
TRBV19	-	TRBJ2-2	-	CASNPGPSGGELFF	TGTGCCAGTAATCCAGGCCCATCAGGCGGGGAGCTGTTTTTT
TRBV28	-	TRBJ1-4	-	CASRENEKLFF	TGTGCCAGCAGGGAAAATGAAAAACTGTTTTTT
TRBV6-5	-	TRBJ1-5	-	CASSYGGNQPQHF	TGTGCCAGCAGTTACGGGGGGAATCAGCCCCAGCATTTT
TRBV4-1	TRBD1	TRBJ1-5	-	CASSRRDQGGGGQPQHF	TGCGCCAGCAGCCGCCGAGACCAGGGGGGAGGTGGTCAGCCCCAGCATTTT
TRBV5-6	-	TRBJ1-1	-	CASSLVFGGNTEAFF	TGTGCCAGCAGCTTGGTCTTTGGGGGGAACACTGAAGCTTTCTTT
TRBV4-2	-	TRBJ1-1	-	CASSQEANTEAFF	TGTGCCAGCAGCCAAGAAGCGAACACTGAAGCTTTCTTT
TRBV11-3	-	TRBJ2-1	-	CASSLGQGGRASYNEQFF	TGTGCCAGCAGCTTGGGTCAGGGGGGCCGAGCATCCTACAATGAGCAGTTCTTC
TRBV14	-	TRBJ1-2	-	CASSQDGTTGRIYGYTF	TGTGCCAGCAGCCAAGATGGGACGACAGGACGAATTTATGGCTACACCTTC
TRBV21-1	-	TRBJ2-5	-	CASSKEGHSQNQETQYF	TGTGCCAGCAGCAAAGAGGGGCACAGCCAAAACCAAGAGACCCAGTACTTC
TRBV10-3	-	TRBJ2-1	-	CAISTRSSGPAYNEQFF	TGTGCCATCAGCACCAGATCCTCGGGGCCTGCCTACAATGAGCAGTTCTTC
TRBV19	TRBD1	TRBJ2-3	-	CASSNRQGLDTQYF	TGTGCCAGTAGTAACAGACAGGGGTTAGATACGCAGTATTTT
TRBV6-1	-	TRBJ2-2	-	CASSELRGHVITGELFF	TGTGCCAGCAGTGAACTTCGTGGACACGTAATCACCGGGGAGCTGTTTTTT
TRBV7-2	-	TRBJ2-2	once	CASSEVAGELFF	TGTGCCAGCAGCGAAGTGGCCGGGGAGCTGTTTTTT
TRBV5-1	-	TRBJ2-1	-	CASSPLQNGALNEQFF	TGCGCCAGCAGCCCTCTACAAAACGGGGCTTTAAATGAGCAGTTCTTC
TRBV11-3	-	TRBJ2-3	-	CASSRRYTDTQYF	TGTGCCAGCAGTCGCCGATACACAGATACGCAGTATTTT
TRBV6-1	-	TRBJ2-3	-	CASSRETASTDTQYF	TGTGCCAGCAGCCGTGAGACGGCGAGCACAGATACGCAGTATTTT
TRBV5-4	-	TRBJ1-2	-	CASSQESGGGYTF	TGTGCCAGCAGCCAAGAATCGGGGGGCGGCTACACCTTC
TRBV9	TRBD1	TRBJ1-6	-	CASSDGQGGSPLHF	TGTGCCAGCAGCGACGGACAGGGCGGGTCACCCCTCCACTTT
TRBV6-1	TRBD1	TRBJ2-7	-	CASSPTGVSYEQYF	TGTGCCAGCAGCCCGACAGGGGTTTCCTACGAGCAGTACTTC
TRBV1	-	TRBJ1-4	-	CTSSQDITSAANEKLFF	TGCACCAGCAGCCAAGATATCACAAGCGCGGCTAATGAAAAACTGTTTTTT
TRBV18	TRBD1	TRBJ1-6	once	CASSPGQGNSPLHF	TGTGCCAGCTCACCAGGACAGGGTAATTCACCCCTCCACTTT
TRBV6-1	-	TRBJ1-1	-	CAATPSWWATEAFF	TGTGCAGCAACCCCCTCATGGTGGGCTACTGAAGCTTTCTTT
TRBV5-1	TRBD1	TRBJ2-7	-	CASSRGQVLYEQYF	TGCGCCAGCAGCAGAGGACAGGTTCTCTACGAGCAGTACTTC
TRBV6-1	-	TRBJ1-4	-	CASISGGLGNEKLFF	TGTGCCAGCATTTCAGGCGGACTGGGTAATGAAAAACTGTTTTTT
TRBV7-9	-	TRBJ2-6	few	CASSFLLSGANVLTF	TGTGCCAGCAGCTTTCTCCTTTCTGGGGCCAACGTCCTGACTTTC
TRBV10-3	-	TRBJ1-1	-	CAISPSGNTEAFF	TGTGCCATCAGTCCTTCTGGGAACACTGAAGCTTTCTTT
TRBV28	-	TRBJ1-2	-	CASSSRVNYGYTF	TGTGCCAGCAGTTCCAGGGTTAACTATGGCTACACCTTC
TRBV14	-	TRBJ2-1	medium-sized	CASSPITYNEQFF	TGTGCCAGCAGCCCGATTACGTACAATGAGCAGTTCTTC
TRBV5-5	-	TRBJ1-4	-	CASSPGHSNEKLFF	TGTGCCAGCAGCCCGGGGCACTCGAATGAAAAACTGTTTTTT
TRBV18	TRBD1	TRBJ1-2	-	CASSPLGTGRAYGYTF	TGTGCCAGCTCACCATTGGGGACAGGCCGGGCCTATGGCTACACCTTC
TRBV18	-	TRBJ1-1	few	CASSPPSGGRTEAFF	TGTGCCAGCTCACCACCGTCGGGGGGGAGGACTGAAGCTTTCTTT
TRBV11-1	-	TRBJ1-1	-	CASSSGGDNTEAFF	TGTGCCAGCAGCTCAGGAGGTGACAACACTGAAGCTTTCTTT
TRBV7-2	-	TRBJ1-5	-	CASSLDRASNQPQHF	TGTGCCAGCAGCTTAGACAGGGCTAGCAATCAGCCCCAGCATTTT
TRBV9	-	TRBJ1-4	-	CASSVGAILEGEKLFF	TGTGCCAGCAGCGTAGGGGCCATCCTCGAGGGTGAAAAACTGTTTTTT
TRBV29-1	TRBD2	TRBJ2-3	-	CSVMGTSRSTDTQYF	TGCAGCGTGATGGGGACTAGTAGGAGCACAGATACGCAGTATTTT
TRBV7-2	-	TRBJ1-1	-	CASSLDFGGPAFF	TGTGCCAGCAGCTTAGATTTCGGGGGGCCTGCTTTCTTT
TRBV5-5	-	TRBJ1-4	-	CASSPRASFEEKLFF	TGTGCCAGCAGCCCCCGGGCCTCTTTTGAGGAAAAACTGTTTTTT
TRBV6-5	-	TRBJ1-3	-	CASSYGGDTIYF	TGTGCCAGCAGTTACGGGGGGGACACCATATATTTT
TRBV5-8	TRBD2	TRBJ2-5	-	CASSLFGTRSGETQYF	TGTGCCAGCAGCCTATTCGGGACTAGGTCGGGGGAGACCCAGTACTTC
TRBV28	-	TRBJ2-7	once	CASISGGRSYEQYF	TGTGCCAGCATTTCCGGGGGTCGGTCCTACGAGCAGTACTTC
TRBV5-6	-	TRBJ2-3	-	CASQGLTNTDTQYF	TGTGCCAGTCAAGGACTGACCAACACAGATACGCAGTATTTT
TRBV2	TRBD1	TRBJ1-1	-	CASTQQGGSTEAFF	TGTGCCAGCACCCAACAGGGGGGATCCACTGAAGCTTTCTTT
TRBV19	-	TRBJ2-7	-	CASSIEGRGEQYF	TGTGCCAGTAGTATAGAAGGTAGGGGCGAGCAGTACTTC
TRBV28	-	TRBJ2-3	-	CASSLSYHTQYF	TGTGCCAGCAGTTTATCTTACCATACGCAGTATTTT
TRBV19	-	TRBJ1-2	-	CASSTSDSGRIYGYTF	TGTGCCAGTAGTACTTCTGACAGCGGACGGATCTATGGCTACACCTTC
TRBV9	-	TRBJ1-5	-	CASSVPGPRYSNQPQHF	TGTGCCAGCAGCGTTCCGGGGCCCCGGTACAGCAATCAGCCCCAGCATTTT
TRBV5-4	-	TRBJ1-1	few	CASRNTGMNTEAFF	TGTGCCAGCAGAAACACAGGTATGAACACTGAAGCTTTCTTT